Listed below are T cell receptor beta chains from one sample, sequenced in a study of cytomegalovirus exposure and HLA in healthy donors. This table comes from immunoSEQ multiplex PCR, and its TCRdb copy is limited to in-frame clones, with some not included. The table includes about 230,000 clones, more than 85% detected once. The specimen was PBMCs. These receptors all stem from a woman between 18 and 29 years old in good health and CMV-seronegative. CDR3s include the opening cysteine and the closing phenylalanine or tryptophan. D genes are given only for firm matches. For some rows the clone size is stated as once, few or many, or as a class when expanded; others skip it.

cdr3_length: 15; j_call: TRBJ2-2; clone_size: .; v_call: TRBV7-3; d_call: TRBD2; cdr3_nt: TGTGCCAGCAGCTTAAACAGGCGGGAGGGAAAGAAGCTGTTTTTT; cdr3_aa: CASSLNRREGKKLFF
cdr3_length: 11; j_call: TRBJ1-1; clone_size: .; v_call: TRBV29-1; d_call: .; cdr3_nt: TGCAGCGTTGGGCCAGACACTGAAGCTTTCTTT; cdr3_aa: CSVGPDTEAFF
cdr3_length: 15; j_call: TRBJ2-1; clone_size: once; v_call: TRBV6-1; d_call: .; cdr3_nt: TGTGCCAGCAGTGTAGTGGAGGTGGCCTACAATGAGCAGTTCTTC; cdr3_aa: CASSVVEVAYNEQFF
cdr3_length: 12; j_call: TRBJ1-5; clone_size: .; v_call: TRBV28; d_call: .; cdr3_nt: TGTGCCAGCAGTTTCTCAGGACAGCCCCAGCATTTT; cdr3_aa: CASSFSGQPQHF
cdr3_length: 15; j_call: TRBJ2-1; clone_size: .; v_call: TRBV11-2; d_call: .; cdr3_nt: TGTGCCAGCAGCGACCGACTAGTTTCTTCGGGCGAGCAGTTCTTC; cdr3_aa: CASSDRLVSSGEQFF
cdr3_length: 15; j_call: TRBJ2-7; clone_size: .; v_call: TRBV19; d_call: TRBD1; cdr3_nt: TGTGCCAGTAGCCAACCGGGACAGGGTATTTACGAGCAGTACTTC; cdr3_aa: CASSQPGQGIYEQYF
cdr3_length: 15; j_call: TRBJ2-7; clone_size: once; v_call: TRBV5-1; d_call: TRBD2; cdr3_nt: TGCGCCAGCTCTGGACTACTAGCGGGGGGACACGAGCAGTACTTC; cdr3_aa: CASSGLLAGGHEQYF
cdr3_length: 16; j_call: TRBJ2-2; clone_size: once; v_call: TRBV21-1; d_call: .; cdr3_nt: TGTGCCAGCAGCAATTGCAGGGGACCGGGGACCGGGGAGCTGTTTTTT; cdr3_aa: CASSNCRGPGTGELFF
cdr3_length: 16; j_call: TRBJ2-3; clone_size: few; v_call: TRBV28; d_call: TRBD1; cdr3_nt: TGTGCCAGCAGTTCTATCGGGACAGGGACAGCAGATACGCAGTATTTT; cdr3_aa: CASSSIGTGTADTQYF
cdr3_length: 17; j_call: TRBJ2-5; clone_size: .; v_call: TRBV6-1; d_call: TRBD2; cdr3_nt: TGTGCCGGCAGTGACCCGACTAGCGGGAGGGCCCGGGAGACCCAGTACTTC; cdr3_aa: CAGSDPTSGRARETQYF
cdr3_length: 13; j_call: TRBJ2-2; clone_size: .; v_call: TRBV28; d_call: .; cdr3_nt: TGTGCCAGCGGTGGGAGGCGGAACGGGGAGCTGTTTTTT; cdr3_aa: CASGGRRNGELFF
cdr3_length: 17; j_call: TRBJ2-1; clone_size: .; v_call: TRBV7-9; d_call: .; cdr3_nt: TGTGCCAGCAGCCCCCGGGGGGCTAGCTACCGTGGCAATGAGCAGTTCTTC; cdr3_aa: CASSPRGASYRGNEQFF
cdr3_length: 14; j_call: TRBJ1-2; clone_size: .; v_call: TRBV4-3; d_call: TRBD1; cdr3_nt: TGCGCCAGCAGCCAGACAGGGCAGAACTATGGCTACACCTTC; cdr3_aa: CASSQTGQNYGYTF
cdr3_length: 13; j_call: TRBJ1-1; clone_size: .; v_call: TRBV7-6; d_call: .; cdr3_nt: TGTGCCAGCAGTAGGGGCGAGAACACTGAAGCTTTCTTT; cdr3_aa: CASSRGENTEAFF
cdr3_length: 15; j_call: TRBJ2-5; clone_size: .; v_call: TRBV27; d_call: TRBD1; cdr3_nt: TGTGCCAGCAGTTTCGGGACAGGGGGTCCCGAGACCCAGTACTTC; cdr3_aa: CASSFGTGGPETQYF
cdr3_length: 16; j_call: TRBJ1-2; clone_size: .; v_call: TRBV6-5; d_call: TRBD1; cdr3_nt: TGTGCCAGCAGTTACAGCGGGAGGACAGGGTCCTATGGCTACACCTTC; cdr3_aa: CASSYSGRTGSYGYTF
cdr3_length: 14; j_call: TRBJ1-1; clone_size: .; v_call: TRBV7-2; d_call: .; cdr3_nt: TGTGCCAGCAGCTTAGGGACACCTAACACTGAAGCTTTCTTT; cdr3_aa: CASSLGTPNTEAFF
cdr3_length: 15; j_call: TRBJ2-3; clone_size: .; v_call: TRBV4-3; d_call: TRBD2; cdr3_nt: TGCGCCAGCAGCCAACTAGCGGGAGTTACAGATACGCAGTATTTT; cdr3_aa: CASSQLAGVTDTQYF
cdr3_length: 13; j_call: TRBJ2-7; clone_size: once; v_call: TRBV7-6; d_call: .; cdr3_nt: TGTGCCAGCAGCTTAGCAGGGGATTACGAGCAGTACTTC; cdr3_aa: CASSLAGDYEQYF
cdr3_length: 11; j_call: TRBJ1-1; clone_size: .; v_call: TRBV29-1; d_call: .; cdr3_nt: TGCAGCGTTGCAGGGATACGTGAAGCTTTCTTT; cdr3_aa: CSVAGIREAFF
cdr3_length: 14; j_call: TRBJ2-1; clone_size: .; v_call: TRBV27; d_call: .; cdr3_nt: TGTGCCAGCGCTGACGCGGGGCTCTACAATGAGCAGTTCTTC; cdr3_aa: CASADAGLYNEQFF
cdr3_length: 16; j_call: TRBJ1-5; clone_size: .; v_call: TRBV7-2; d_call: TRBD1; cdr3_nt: TGTGCCAGCAGCTTAGGTGGGACAGGGGGGGGTCAGCCCCAGCATTTT; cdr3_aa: CASSLGGTGGGQPQHF
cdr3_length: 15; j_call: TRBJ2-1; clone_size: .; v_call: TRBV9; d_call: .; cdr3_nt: TGTGCCAGCAGCGCCACCGGGACTTCCTACAATGAGCAGTTCTTC; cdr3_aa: CASSATGTSYNEQFF
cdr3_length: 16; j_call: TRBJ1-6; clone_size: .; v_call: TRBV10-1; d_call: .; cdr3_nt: TGCGCCAGCAGGTCCCCCTGCCACCTAAATAATTCACCCCTCCACTTT; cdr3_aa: CASRSPCHLNNSPLHF
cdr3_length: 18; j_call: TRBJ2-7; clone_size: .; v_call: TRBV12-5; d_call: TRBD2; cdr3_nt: TGTGCTAGTGGTTTGGATCTAGCGGGGGGGAATCTCCCCTACGAGCAGTACTTC; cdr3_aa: CASGLDLAGGNLPYEQYF
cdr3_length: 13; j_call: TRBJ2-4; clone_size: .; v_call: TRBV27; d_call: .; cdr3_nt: TGTGCCAGCAGGGCGGTCGGTGGGTACATTCAGTACTTC; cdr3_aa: CASRAVGGYIQYF
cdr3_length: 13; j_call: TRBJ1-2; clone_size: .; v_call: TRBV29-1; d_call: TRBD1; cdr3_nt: TGCAGCGTTCTGGACAGGGGATCCCATGGCTACACCTTC; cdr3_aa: CSVLDRGSHGYTF
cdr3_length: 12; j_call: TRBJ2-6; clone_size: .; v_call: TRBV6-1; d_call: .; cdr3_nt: TGTGCCAGTCGGTCCGGGGCCAACGTCCTGACTTTC; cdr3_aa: CASRSGANVLTF
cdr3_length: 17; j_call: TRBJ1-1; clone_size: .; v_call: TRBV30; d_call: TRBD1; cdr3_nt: TGTGCCTGGAGTTTACTGCCGGGACAGGGGGGGAACACTGAAGCTTTCTTT; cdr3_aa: CAWSLLPGQGGNTEAFF
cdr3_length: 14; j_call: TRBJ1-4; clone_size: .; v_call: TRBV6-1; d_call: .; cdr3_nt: TGTGCCAGCAGCCCGACAGCAACTAATGAAAAACTGTTTTTT; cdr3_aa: CASSPTATNEKLFF
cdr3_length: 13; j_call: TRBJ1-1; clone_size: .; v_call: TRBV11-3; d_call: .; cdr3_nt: TGTGCCAGCAGCTTTGAAGAGTCCACTGAAGCTTTCTTT; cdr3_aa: CASSFEESTEAFF
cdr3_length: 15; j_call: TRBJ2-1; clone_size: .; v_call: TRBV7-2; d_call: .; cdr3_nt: TGTGCCAGCAGCTGGGCACGGGGAGAATACAATGAGCAGTTCTTC; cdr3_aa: CASSWARGEYNEQFF
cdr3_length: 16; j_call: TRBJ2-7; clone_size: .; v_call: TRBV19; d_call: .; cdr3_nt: TGTGCCAGTAGTATAGATTGGGGCAGGTCGAGCTACGAGCAGTACTTC; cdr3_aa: CASSIDWGRSSYEQYF
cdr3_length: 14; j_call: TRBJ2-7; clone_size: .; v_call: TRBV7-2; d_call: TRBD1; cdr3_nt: TGTGCCAGCAGCTTGGGACAGGGAAGGTACGAGCAGTACTTC; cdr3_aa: CASSLGQGRYEQYF
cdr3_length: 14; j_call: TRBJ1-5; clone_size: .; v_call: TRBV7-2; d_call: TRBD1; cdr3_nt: TGTGCCAGCAGCTTCAGACAGGGAAGACAGCCCCAGCATTTT; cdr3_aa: CASSFRQGRQPQHF
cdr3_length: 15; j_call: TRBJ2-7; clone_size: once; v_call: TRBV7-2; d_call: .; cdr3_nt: TGTGCCAGCAGCTTAGCGCAGGGGGGAACCTACGAGCAGTACTTC; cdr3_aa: CASSLAQGGTYEQYF
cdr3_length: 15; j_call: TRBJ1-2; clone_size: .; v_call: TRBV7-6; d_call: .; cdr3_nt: TGTGCCAGCAGCGCAGGACGGAGGGACCCCGGTGGCTACACCTTC; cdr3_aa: CASSAGRRDPGGYTF
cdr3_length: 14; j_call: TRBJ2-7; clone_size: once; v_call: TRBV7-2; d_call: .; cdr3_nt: TGTGCCAGCAGCCGGCTGCGGAGGGGGCTTGAGCAGTACTTC; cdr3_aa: CASSRLRRGLEQYF